This T cell receptor (beta chain) came from a study of blood T cell repertoires in COVID-19. Per the original methods: By means of reference gene primer amplification, nucleated cell counts were estimated. Data came from immunoSEQ multiplex PCR; TCRdb stores just in-frame clones and leaves some out. The V and J calls and clone size come from that table; D and trimming were worked out from the DNA. The sample has some 270,000 clones, approximately 85% seen once. Trimming removed 4 bases from V and 6 bases from J; junction bases left unmatched: 8. This CDR3 contains 15 residues. The germline CDR1 and CDR2 sequences are LGHDT and YNNKEL (reference sequence).

The TCR sequence derives from a woman aged 45 to 65 who had been exposed to COVID-19. This chain uses TRBV3-1 (or the pseudogene TRBV3-2) with TRBJ2-1; 8 bases are shared with TRBD2. Material for sequencing was PBMCs or T cells enriched from blood (not recorded which). CDR3 in amino acids: CASSPGGGRANEQFF. Written as DNA, the CDR3 is TGTGCCAGCAGCCCCGGGGGGGGACGGGCCAATGAGCAGTTCTTC.